This note documents a single T cell receptor (beta chain) sequence. Per the authors' pipeline: It was from reference gene primer amplification that nucleated cell counts were estimated. Here immunoSEQ multiplex PCR was the method, and the copy in TCRdb shows in-frame clones only, minus some. That table supplies the V and J calls and clone size; D and trimming were determined from the DNA. This table has about 280,000 clones, around 90% appearing once. The data stem from a study of blood T cell repertoires in COVID-19. Study summary: Acute and convalescent COVID-19 samples came from the United States, Italy and Spain.

Participant age was roughly 18 to 95 years, and participants resided in fewer than 25 US areas. Participant reports of clinical history set cohort assignment. V gave up 5 bases and J gave up 0 bases; unmatched junction bases: 9. The germline V gene encodes CDR1 SGHAT and CDR2 FQNNGV. The length of the CDR3 is 17 residues. This TCR was sampled from a woman in her thirties with acute COVID-19. The chain has TRBV11-2 and TRBJ2-2; 7 bases are shared with TRBD1. Sequences were obtained from PBMCs or T cells enriched from blood (not recorded which). This chain's CDR3 is CASSPWTGPANTGELFF. Written as DNA, the CDR3 is TGTGCCAGCAGCCCCTGGACAGGTCCGGCGAACACCGGGGAGCTGTTTTTT.